The rows below give T cell receptor beta chains drawn from one sample of a study of T-cell reconstitution after alpha-beta-depleted transplantation in children. TCRdb re-called the PCR reads with MiXCR, one entry per CDR3 protein. Found here are about 300,000 distinct CDR3 sequences, around 10% of them singletons; the top ten hold 7% to 9.5%. Sequencing was performed on PBMCs, taken before TCRalphabeta/CD19-depleted stem cell transplant. The receptors here all came from a boy under two years old with acute myeloid leukemia, due to receive a stem cell transplant. Both conserved end residues are part of each CDR3. The order of the fields is J gene, V gene, D gene, clone size, CDR3 protein, CDR3 DNA. D genes are given only for firm matches. Some rows have no size entry. The others give once, few or many, or a class for an expanded clone.

TRBJ2-2	TRBV7-2	TRBD2	.	CASSPTSGSGGELFF	TGTGCCAGCAGCCCAACTAGCGGGAGCGGAGGGGAGCTGTTTTTT
TRBJ1-6	TRBV12-3/TRBV12-4	TRBD1	.	CASSNKGQGLPLHF	TGTGCCAGCAGTAATAAGGGACAGGGATTACCCCTCCACTTT
TRBJ2-5	TRBV5-4	TRBD1	.	CASSLSYSGQGLQETQYF	TGTGCCAGCAGCTTGAGTTATTCCGGACAGGGACTCCAAGAGACCCAGTACTTC
TRBJ1-5	TRBV10-3	.	many	CAISVAGGAQPQHF	TGTGCCATCAGTGTGGCAGGAGGGGCTCAGCCCCAGCATTTT
TRBJ2-5	TRBV29-1	.	many	CSVVREETQYF	TGCAGCGTTGTCAGGGAAGAGACCCAGTACTTC
TRBJ2-5	TRBV7-9	.	many	CASSSSEQSETQYF	TGTGCCAGCAGCTCCTCGGAACAGTCGGAGACCCAGTACTTC
TRBJ2-1	TRBV6-5	.	many	CASRRVNNEQFF	TGTGCCAGCAGGCGGGTAAACAATGAGCAGTTCTTC
TRBJ2-3	TRBV12-3/TRBV12-4	TRBD2	many	CASSPRTSGVTDTQYF	TGTGCCAGCAGTCCCCGGACTAGCGGGGTCACAGATACGCAGTATTTT
TRBJ1-2	TRBV6-1	.	many	CASRPDRDLLYGYTF	TGTGCCAGCAGACCCGACCGGGATTTGTTGTATGGCTACACCTTC
TRBJ2-7	TRBV10-3	.	.	CAISERGGRSRRNYEQYF	TGTGCCATCAGTGAGAGGGGGGGGAGGTCAAGAAGAAACTACGAGCAGTACTTC
TRBJ2-2	TRBV7-3	TRBD2	many	CASSPTISGGAGELFF	TGTGCCAGCAGCCCCACCATTAGCGGGGGGGCCGGGGAGCTGTTTTTT
TRBJ2-3	TRBV29-1	.	many	CSVEDGSSTDTQYF	TGCAGCGTTGAGGATGGCTCATCCACAGATACGCAGTATTTT
TRBJ2-2	TRBV12-3/TRBV12-4	.	many	CASSPYRRGLNTGELFF	TGTGCCAGCAGTCCCTATCGGAGGGGGCTAAACACCGGGGAGCTGTTTTTT
TRBJ2-3	TRBV6-4	TRBD2	.	CASSQGTGRSQGLAGVGPDTQYF	TGTGCCAGCAGTCAGGGGACAGGGCGCTCCCAGGGACTAGCGGGAGTAGGGCCAGATACGCAGTATTTT
TRBJ2-3	TRBV12-3/TRBV12-4	.	many	CASSDSLGTDTQYF	TGTGCCAGCTCCGACAGTCTCGGTACAGATACGCAGTATTTT
TRBJ1-5	TRBV20-1	.	.	CSAVLGNQPQHF	TGCAGTGCTGTTTTAGGCAATCAGCCCCAGCATTTT
TRBJ1-1	TRBV7-2	.	.	CASSFQQNTEAFF	TGTGCCAGCAGCTTTCAGCAGAACACTGAAGCTTTCTTT
TRBJ2-1	TRBV23-1	.	.	CASSQAPSSYNEQFF	TGCGCCAGCAGTCAAGCCCCGAGCTCCTACAATGAGCAGTTCTTC
TRBJ2-7	TRBV20-1	TRBD2	many	CSARSGTSEISYEQYF	TGCAGTGCTAGATCCGGGACTAGCGAAATTTCCTACGAGCAGTACTTC
TRBJ2-3	TRBV27	.	many	CASSAQYLVDTQYF	TGTGCCAGCAGTGCCCAATACCTAGTCGATACGCAGTATTTT
TRBJ2-7	TRBV5-1	.	many	CASRDRIYEQYF	TGCGCCAGCCGAGACCGAATCTACGAGCAGTACTTC
TRBJ1-1	TRBV20-1	TRBD1	.	CCAIPGTGFLLGTEAFF	TGCTGTGCTATCCCCGGGACAGGGTTCCTTCTGGGCACTGAAGCTTTCTTT
TRBJ2-1	TRBV29-1	.	.	CSVDKGPEQFF	TGCAGCGTTGATAAAGGGCCTGAGCAGTTCTTC
TRBJ2-2	TRBV6-9	TRBD2	many	CASPSGGGTGELFF	TGTGCCAGCCCTAGCGGGGGTGGCACCGGGGAGCTGTTTTTT
TRBJ2-7	TRBV13	TRBD2	many	CASSSGTTFSYEQYF	TGTGCCAGCAGCTCCGGGACTACCTTCTCCTACGAGCAGTACTTC
TRBJ2-7	TRBV29-1	.	many	CSVELDTYEQYF	TGCAGCGTTGAATTAGACACCTACGAGCAGTACTTC
TRBJ2-7	TRBV20-1	TRBD1	.	CSARENRGPYEQYF	TGCAGTGCTAGAGAAAACAGGGGCCCCTACGAGCAGTACTTC
TRBJ2-1	TRBV10-3	.	many	CAISSLAANEQFF	TGTGCCATCAGTTCCCTTGCGGCCAATGAGCAGTTCTTC
TRBJ2-5	TRBV7-2	.	many	CASSSQEPQYF	TGTGCCAGCAGCTCTCAGGAGCCCCAGTACTTC
TRBJ2-7	TRBV7-2	TRBD1	many	CASSLDGTAYEQYF	TGTGCCAGCAGCTTAGATGGGACAGCATACGAGCAGTACTTC
TRBJ2-3	TRBV27	.	many	CASSLSSSTDTQYF	TGTGCCAGCAGTTTATCCTCTAGCACAGATACGCAGTATTTT
TRBJ1-3	TRBV7-6	.	many	CASSLGRSGNTIYF	TGTGCCAGCAGCCTCGGACGGTCGGGAAACACCATATATTTT
TRBJ2-2	TRBV27	TRBD2	many	CASSLWSGANTGELFF	TGTGCCAGCAGTTTATGGAGCGGGGCAAACACCGGGGAGCTGTTTTTT
TRBJ2-1	TRBV9	.	many	CASSVDGGRNEQFF	TGTGCCAGCAGCGTAGATGGGGGACGAAATGAGCAGTTCTTC
TRBJ2-7	TRBV18	TRBD1	many	CASSPPGQGGYEQYF	TGTGCCAGCTCACCACCCGGACAGGGGGGTTACGAGCAGTACTTC
TRBJ1-3	TRBV27	.	many	CASSLRLRAGNTIYF	TGTGCCAGCAGTTTACGACTCAGGGCTGGAAACACCATATATTTT
TRBJ2-7	TRBV6-5	.	.	CASSSPSDIFYEQYF	TGTGCCAGCAGTTCCCCGTCCGACATCTTCTACGAGCAGTACTTC
TRBJ2-1	TRBV7-9	.	many	CASSLTGGLEQFF	TGTGCCAGCAGCTTAACCGGCGGGTTGGAGCAGTTCTTC
TRBJ1-3	TRBV20-1	.	few	CSAIPDSGNTIYF	TGCAGTGCTATCCCAGACTCTGGAAACACCATATATTTT
TRBJ1-5	TRBV7-8	TRBD1	many	CASSPRDRIGNQPQHF	TGTGCCAGCAGCCCAAGGGACAGGATTGGCAATCAGCCCCAGCATTTT
TRBJ1-4	TRBV2	TRBD1	many	CASRMTGTNEKLFF	TGTGCCAGCAGGATGACAGGGACGAATGAAAAACTGTTTTTT
TRBJ2-4	TRBV5-4	.	few	CATGLPGVKNIQYF	TGTGCCACTGGACTACCGGGAGTCAAAAACATTCAGTACTTC